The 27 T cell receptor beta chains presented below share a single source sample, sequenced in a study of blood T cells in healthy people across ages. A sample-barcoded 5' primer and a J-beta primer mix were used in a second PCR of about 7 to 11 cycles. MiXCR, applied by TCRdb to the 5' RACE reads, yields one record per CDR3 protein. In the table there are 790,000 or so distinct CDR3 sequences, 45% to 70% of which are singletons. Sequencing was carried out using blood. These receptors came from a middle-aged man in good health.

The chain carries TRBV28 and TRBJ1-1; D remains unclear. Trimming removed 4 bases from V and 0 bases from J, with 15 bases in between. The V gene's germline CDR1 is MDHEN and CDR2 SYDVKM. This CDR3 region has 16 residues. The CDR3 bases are TGTGCCAGCAGTTATTCGGTACAAACAATGAACACTGAAGCTTTCTTT. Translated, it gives CASSYSVQTMNTEAFF.

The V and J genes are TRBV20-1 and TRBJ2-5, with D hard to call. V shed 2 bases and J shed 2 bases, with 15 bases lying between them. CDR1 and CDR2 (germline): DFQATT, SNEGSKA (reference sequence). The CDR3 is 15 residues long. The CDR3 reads CSARSPEGLQETQYF. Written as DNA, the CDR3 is TGCAGTGCTAGATCCCCCGAAGGCTTACAAGAGACCCAGTACTTC.

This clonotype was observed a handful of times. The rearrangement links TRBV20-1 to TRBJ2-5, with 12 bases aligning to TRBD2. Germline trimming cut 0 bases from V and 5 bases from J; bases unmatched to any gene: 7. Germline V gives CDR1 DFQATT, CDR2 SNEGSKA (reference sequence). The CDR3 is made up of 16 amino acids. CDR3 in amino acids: CSARDASGRAWETQYF. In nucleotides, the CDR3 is TGCAGTGCTAGAGACGCTAGCGGGAGGGCATGGGAGACCCAGTACTTC.

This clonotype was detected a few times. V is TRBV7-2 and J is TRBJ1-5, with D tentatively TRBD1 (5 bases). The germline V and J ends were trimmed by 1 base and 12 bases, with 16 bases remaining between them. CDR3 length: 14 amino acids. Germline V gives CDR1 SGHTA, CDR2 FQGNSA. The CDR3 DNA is TGTGCCAGCAGCTTAGTTGGAGTGGACATTCGCCAGCATTTT. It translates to CASSLVGVDIRQHF.

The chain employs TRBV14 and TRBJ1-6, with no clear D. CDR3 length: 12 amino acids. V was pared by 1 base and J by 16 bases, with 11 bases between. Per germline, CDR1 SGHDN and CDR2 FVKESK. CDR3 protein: CASSQVEGTLHF. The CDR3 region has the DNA TGTGCCAGCAGCCAAGTGGAAGGCACACTCCACTTT.

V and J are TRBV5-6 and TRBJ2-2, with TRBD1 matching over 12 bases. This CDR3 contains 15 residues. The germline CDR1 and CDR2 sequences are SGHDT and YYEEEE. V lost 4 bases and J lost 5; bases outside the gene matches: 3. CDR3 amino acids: CASSRDRGQTGELFF. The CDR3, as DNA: TGTGCCAGCAGCAGGGACAGGGGGCAGACCGGGGAGCTGTTTTTT.

CDR3 coding DNA: TGTGCCAGCAGTGAAGCGAACCCGGGACAAGGGGGCTACACCTTC. Protein sequence: CASSEANPGQGGYTF. The rearrangement links TRBV2 to TRBJ1-2; maybe TRBD1 (6 bases). The V and J ends lost 0 bases and 8 bases respectively, with 16 bases between them. Germline lookup yields CDR1 SNHLY and CDR2 FYNNEI. The length of the CDR3 is 15 residues.

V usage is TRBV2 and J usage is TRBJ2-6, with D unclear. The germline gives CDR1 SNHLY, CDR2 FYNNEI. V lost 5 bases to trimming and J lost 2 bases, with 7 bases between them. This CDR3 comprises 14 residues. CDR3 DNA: TGTGCCAGCAGTCCCATCGCTGGGGCCAACGTCCTGACTTTC. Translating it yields CASSPIAGANVLTF.

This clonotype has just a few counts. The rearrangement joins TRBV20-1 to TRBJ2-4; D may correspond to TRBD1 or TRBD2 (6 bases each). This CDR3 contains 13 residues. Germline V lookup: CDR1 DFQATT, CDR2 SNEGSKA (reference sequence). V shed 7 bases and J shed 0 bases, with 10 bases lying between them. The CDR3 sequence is CSVRGPAKNIQYF. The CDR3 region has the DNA TGCAGTGTCCGGGGGCCAGCCAAAAACATTCAGTACTTC.

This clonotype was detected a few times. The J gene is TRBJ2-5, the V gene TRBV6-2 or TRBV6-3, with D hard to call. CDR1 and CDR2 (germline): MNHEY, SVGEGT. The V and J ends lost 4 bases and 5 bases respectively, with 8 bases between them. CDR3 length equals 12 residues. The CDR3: CASSSYRETQYF. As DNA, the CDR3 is TGTGCCAGCAGTTCTTACCGGGAGACCCAGTACTTC.

This CDR3 reads CASRISGFPYNEQYF. CDR3 nucleotides: TGTGCCAGCAGAATCTCAGGTTTCCCCTACAATGAGCAGTACTTC. The rearrangement joins TRBV6-4 to TRBJ2-7; no firm D call. Per germline, CDR1 MRHNA and CDR2 SNTAGT. The V end was cut by 6 bases, the J end by 7 bases, with 22 bases between. The CDR3 runs 15 residues.

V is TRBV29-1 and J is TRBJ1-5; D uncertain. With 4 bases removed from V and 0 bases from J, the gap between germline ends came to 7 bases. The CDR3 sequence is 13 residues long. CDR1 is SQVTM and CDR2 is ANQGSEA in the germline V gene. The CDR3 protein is CSVAGDSNQPQHF. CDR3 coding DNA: TGCAGCGTTGCTGGGGATAGCAATCAGCCCCAGCATTTT.

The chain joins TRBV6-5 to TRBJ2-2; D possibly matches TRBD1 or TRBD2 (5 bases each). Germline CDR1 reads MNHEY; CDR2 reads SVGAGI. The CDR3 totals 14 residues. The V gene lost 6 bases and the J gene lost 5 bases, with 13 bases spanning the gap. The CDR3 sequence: CASRIGTTTGELFF. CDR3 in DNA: TGTGCCAGCAGAATTGGGACGACGACCGGGGAGCTGTTTTTT.

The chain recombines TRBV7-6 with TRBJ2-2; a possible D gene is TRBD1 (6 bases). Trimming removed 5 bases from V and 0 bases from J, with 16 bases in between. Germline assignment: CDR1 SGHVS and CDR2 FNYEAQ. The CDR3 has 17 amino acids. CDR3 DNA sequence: TGTGCCAGCAGCACCGAGGGGGTCACCGCGAACACCGGGGAGCTGTTTTTT. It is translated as CASSTEGVTANTGELFF.

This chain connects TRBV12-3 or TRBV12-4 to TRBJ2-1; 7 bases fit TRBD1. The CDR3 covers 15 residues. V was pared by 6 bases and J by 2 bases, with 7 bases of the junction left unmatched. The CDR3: CASSSRQGTYNEQFF. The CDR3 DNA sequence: TGTGCCAGCAGCAGCAGACAGGGAACCTACAATGAGCAGTTCTTC.

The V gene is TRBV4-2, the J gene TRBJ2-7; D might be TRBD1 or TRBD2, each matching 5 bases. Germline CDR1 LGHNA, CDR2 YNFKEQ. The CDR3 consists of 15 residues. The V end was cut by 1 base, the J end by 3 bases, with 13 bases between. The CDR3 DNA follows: TGTGCCAGCAGCCAAGTGTGGCAGGGAGTCTACGAGCAGTACTTC. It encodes CASSQVWQGVYEQYF.

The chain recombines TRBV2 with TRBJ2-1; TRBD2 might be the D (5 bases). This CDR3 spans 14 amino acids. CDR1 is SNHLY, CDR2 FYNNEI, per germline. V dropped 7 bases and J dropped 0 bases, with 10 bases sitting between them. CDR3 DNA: TGTGCCAGCAACGGGGTAAGCTCCTACAATGAGCAGTTCTTC. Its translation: CASNGVSSYNEQFF. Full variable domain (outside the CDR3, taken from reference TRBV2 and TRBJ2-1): EPEVTQTPSHQVTQMGQEVILRCVPISNHLYFYWYRQILGQKVEFLVSFYNNEISEKSEIFDDQFSVERPDGSNFTLKIRSTKLEDSAMYFCASNGVSSYNEQFFGPGTRLTVL.

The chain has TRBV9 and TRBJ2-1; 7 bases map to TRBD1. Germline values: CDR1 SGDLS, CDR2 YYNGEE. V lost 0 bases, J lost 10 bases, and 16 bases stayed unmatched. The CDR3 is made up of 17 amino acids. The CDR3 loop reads CASSVAVTGLRSKEQFF. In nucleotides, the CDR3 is TGTGCCAGCAGCGTAGCCGTGACAGGGTTGAGATCCAAGGAGCAGTTCTTC.

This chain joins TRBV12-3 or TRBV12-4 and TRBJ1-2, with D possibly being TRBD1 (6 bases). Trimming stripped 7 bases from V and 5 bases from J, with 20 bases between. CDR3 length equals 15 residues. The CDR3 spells CASTLEVQGHYGYTF. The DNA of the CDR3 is TGTGCCAGCACCCTTGAAGTCCAGGGACATTATGGCTACACCTTC.

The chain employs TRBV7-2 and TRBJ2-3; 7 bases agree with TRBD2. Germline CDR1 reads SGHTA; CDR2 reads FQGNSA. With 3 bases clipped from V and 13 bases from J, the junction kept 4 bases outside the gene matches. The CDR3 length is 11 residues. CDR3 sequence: CASSFGTIKYF. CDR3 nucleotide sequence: TGTGCCAGCAGCTTCGGGACTATAAAGTATTTT.

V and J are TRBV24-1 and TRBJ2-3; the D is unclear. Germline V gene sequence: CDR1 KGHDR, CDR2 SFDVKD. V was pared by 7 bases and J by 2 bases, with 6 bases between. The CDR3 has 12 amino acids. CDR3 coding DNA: TGTGCCACCAGGGGCATCACAGATACGCAGTATTTT. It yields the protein CATRGITDTQYF.

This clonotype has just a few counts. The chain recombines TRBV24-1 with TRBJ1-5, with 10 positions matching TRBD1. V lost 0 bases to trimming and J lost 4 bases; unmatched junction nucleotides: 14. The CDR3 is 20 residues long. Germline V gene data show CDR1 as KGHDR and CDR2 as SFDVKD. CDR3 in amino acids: CATSDLPSPDRGDWNQPQHF. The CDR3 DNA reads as TGTGCCACCAGTGATTTGCCTTCTCCGGACAGGGGGGATTGGAATCAGCCCCAGCATTTT.

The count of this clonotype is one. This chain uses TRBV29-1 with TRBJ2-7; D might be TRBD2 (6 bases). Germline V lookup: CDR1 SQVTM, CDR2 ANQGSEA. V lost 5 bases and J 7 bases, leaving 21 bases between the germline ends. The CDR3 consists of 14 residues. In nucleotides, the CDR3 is TGCAGCGTTTCGCGGGAAGGTACTTACAATGAGCAGTACTTC. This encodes CSVSREGTYNEQYF.

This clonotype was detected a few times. The CDR3 loop reads CSPDPLYEQYF. The CDR3 bases are TGCAGCCCTGACCCCCTCTACGAGCAGTACTTC. The chain has TRBV20-1 and TRBJ2-7, with no clear D. The germline gives CDR1 DFQATT, CDR2 SNEGSKA (reference sequence). This CDR3 has 11 amino acids.

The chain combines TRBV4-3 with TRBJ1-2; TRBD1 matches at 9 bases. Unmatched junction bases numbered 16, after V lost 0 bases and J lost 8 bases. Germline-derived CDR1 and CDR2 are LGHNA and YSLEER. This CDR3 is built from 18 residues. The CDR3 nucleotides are TGCGCCAGCAGCCAAGAACCGCCCGGCGGGACAGGGACACACGGCTACACCTTC. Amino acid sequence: CASSQEPPGGTGTHGYTF.

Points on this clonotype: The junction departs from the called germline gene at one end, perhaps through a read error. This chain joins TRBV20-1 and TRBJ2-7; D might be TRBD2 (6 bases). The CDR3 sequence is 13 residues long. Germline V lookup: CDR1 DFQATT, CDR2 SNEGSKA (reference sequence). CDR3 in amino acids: CSATGEIPYEQYF. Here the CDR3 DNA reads TGCAGCGCTACGGGGGAAATCCCCTACGAGCAGTACTTC.

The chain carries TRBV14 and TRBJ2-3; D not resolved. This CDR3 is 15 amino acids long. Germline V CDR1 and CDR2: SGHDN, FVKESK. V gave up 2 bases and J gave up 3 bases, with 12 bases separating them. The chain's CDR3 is CASSQYHRLTDTQYF. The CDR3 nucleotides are TGTGCCAGCAGCCAATATCACAGATTGACAGATACGCAGTATTTT. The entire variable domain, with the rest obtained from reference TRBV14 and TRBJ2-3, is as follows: EAGVTQFPSHSVIEKGQTVTLRCDPISGHDNLYWYRRVMGKEIKFLLHFVKESKQDESGMPNNRFLAERTGGTYSTLKVQPAELEDSGVYFCASSQYHRLTDTQYFGPGTRLTVL.